This is a list of T cell receptor beta chains from one sample in a study of read filtering for tumor transcriptome and immune sequencing. TCRdb re-called the reads through MiXCR, storing one row per CDR3 protein. Among approximately 20,000 distinct CDR3 sequences listed, roughly an eighth were seen once. Sequenced input: a population of CD138-negative cells sorted from bone marrow. All receptors come from a donor at least 40 years old with multiple myeloma. CDR3s include the opening cysteine and the closing phenylalanine or tryptophan.

J: TRBJ2-7; V: TRBV28; CDR3: CASSSMLDTTYEQYF
J: TRBJ2-5; V: TRBV27; CDR3: CASSVTSIGETQYF
J: TRBJ2-7; V: TRBV29-1; CDR3: CSVGRQGEGGEQYF
J: TRBJ2-1; V: TRBV5-1; CDR3: CASSLGLTHYNEQFF
J: TRBJ2-2; V: TRBV27; CDR3: CASSLSVWVGGELFF
J: TRBJ2-3; V: TRBV2; CDR3: CASSVWQGRDTQYF
J: TRBJ2-5; V: TRBV20-1; CDR3: CSATGGETQYF
J: TRBJ2-1; V: TRBV29-1; CDR3: CSVEDLGRETYEQFF
J: TRBJ2-2; V: TRBV7-9; CDR3: CASSLGLRTGNTGELFF
J: TRBJ2-7; V: TRBV11-2; CDR3: CASSLALASYEQYF
J: TRBJ2-7; V: TRBV29-1; CDR3: CSVGSSSGSPYEQYF
J: TRBJ1-1; V: TRBV7-2; CDR3: CASSRNTEAFF
J: TRBJ1-2; V: TRBV2; CDR3: CASSERTVNYGYTF
J: TRBJ2-2; V: TRBV5-5; CDR3: CASSPGTGGTGELFF
J: TRBJ2-1; V: TRBV10-3; CDR3: CATMTSGTGSEQFF
J: TRBJ2-7; V: TRBV7-2; CDR3: CASSPSGSPYEQYF
J: TRBJ1-5; V: TRBV24-1; CDR3: CATSDPSNSNQPQHF
J: TRBJ2-1; V: TRBV5-1; CDR3: CASSSVQGFEEQFF
J: TRBJ2-2; V: TRBV7-3; CDR3: CASSPRTSGNTGELFF
J: TRBJ2-7; V: TRBV3-1; CDR3: CASSQDLAREQYF